This T cell receptor beta chain was identified in a study of control samples from healthy donors and cancer patients. The CDR3 is 15 amino acids. Germline V gene lookup returns CDR1 SGHRS and CDR2 YFSETQ. With 0 bases removed from V and 7 bases from J, the gap between germline ends came to 11 bases. TCRdb's table, derived via immunoSEQ multiplex PCR, lists solely in-frame clones and lacks some. The data show fewer than 30,000 clones, approximately 90% seen once. This sequence originates from a middle-aged woman with lung cancer. The material sequenced was PBMCs. The chain has TRBV5-1 and TRBJ1-6, with D possibly being TRBD1 (5 bases). CDR3 coding DNA: TGCGCCAGCAGCTTGGCCGGGAGGGGCAATTCACCCCTCCACTTT. Protein product: CASSLAGRGNSPLHF.